The present T cell receptor beta chain was sequenced within a study of Graves' ophthalmopathy and Graves' hyperthyroidism. Study background: Hyperthyroidism was considered stable when no ophthalmopathy appeared within 18 months of follow-up. Broader study findings: The blood repertoire also included most expanded thyroid clonotypes above 0.001 frequency. The model achieved 70.59% sensitivity and around 72% specificity for ophthalmopathy progression.

Amplification from RNA transcripts yielded the TCR beta CDR3 regions. Investigators did first-round RT-PCR with HTBI primers, then second-round multiplex PCR. From the multiplex PCR reads, TCRdb called clonotypes with MiXCR, one entry per CDR3 protein. The profile shows around 590,000 distinct CDR3 sequences, about two fifths of them singletons. Hyperthyroidism was new, under 2 months, in patients aged 18 to 65. Germline CDR1 reads SGHVS; CDR2 reads FQNEAQ. Trimming cost V 1 base and J 6 bases, with 6 bases left between them. This CDR3 region has 12 residues. This clonotype was recorded at least ten times. The antigen is undetermined.

The receptor was isolated from an adult man with Graves' hyperthyroidism. The specimen sequenced was peripheral blood or thyroid tissue (not recorded which). The chain uses TRBV7-8 and TRBJ1-1; D remains ambiguous. CDR3 sequence reads: CASSLESSEAFF. The CDR3 DNA is TGTGCCAGCAGCTTAGAGTCTTCTGAAGCTTTCTTT.